The clone carrying this T cell receptor beta chain was counted between two and nine times. Its antigen is not known. The PCR had 60 Vbeta and 13 Jbeta primers. Clones were read by immunoSEQ multiplex PCR, and TCRdb kept only the in-frame ones, dropping some. The repertoire holds about 85,000 clones, with approximately 66% as singletons. This entry is derived from a study of cytomegalovirus exposure and HLA in healthy donors. Notes on the study in general: Productive status was seen about 87% or about 30% of the time for most TCR beta V segments in an earlier analysis. The study carried out a later analysis of TCR beta sequences. It associated approximately 16,000 of them with specific HLA alleles at a false discovery rate of 0.05. For most TCR sequences rarity was the rule, although some public TCRs occurred in many donors.

Trimming took 4 bases from V and 4 from J, leaving 8 bases between them. This CDR3 has 13 residues. Germline CDR1 reads SNHLY; CDR2 reads FYNNEI. The chain links TRBV2 to TRBJ2-1, with D possibly matching TRBD2 (5 bases). The sequenced material came from PBMCs. The clonotype comes from a man aged 25 to 40 in good health and CMV-seronegative. The DNA for the CDR3 is TGTGCCAGCAGTGCTGAGCGGTACAATGAGCAGTTCTTC. As protein: CASSAERYNEQFF.